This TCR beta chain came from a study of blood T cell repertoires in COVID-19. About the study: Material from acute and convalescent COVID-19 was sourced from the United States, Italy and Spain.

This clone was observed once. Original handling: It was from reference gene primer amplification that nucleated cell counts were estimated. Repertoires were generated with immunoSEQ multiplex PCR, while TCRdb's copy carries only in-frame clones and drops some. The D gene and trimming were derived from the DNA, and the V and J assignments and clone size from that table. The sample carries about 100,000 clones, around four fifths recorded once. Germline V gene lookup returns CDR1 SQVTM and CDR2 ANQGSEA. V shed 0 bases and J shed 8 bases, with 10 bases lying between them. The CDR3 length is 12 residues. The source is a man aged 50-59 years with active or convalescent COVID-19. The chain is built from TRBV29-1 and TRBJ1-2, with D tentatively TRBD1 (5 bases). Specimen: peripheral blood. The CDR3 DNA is TGCAGCGTTGAAGAGAGCGGGGCCGGCTACACCTTC. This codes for CSVEESGAGYTF.